The 11 T cell receptor beta chains reported below all come from one sample, sequenced in a study of shared clonotypes between healthy human individuals (dated by TCRdb to 2020 to 2022). To prepare the library, the immunoSEQ multiplex PCR assay was applied. Imported from immuneACCESS, the table was reduced by TCRdb to in-frame sequences with V and J called. These copies leave out some clones; in studies compared against another copy, an unresolved V gene accounts for under half, and the cause of the remainder is not known. In this sample the table shows approximately 1,000,000 clones, about 72% of which occur a single time. The top ten clonotypes cover 0.89% of the sample. Sequences were obtained from memory CD4+ T cells from PBMCs. Per the publication, the cell subset or site label means: CD45RA-negative fraction. These receptors originate from a man between 18 and 35 years old in good health. Some clones in this sample may be carry-over from other donors' samples.

This chain links TRBV7-9 with TRBJ2-2; unclear D gene. V lost 7 bases and J 2 bases, leaving 8 bases between the germline ends. The CDR3 is 13 residues long. Germline V gene sequence: CDR1 SEHNR, CDR2 FQNEAQ (reference sequence). CDR3 in amino acids: CASNGPNTGELFF. In DNA form, the CDR3 reads TGTGCCAGCAACGGACCCAACACCGGGGAGCTGTTTTTT.

The chain carries TRBV9 and TRBJ1-1; 8 nucleotides align to TRBD1. From germline, CDR1 is SGDLS and CDR2 YYNGEE. V lost 0 bases, J lost 2 bases, and 6 bases stayed unmatched. This CDR3 comprises 16 residues. CDR3 sequence (DNA): TGTGCCAGCAGCGTAGACAACAGGGGGGGTAACACTGAAGCTTTCTTT. It codes for CASSVDNRGGNTEAFF.

The chain employs TRBV2 and TRBJ2-4; TRBD2 matches at 7 bases. The CDR3 contains 15 residues. Germline-derived CDR1 and CDR2 are SNHLY and FYNNEI. Trimming cost V 6 bases and J 2 bases; bases outside gene matches: 7. CDR3 sequence reads: CASRSSSGTKNIQYF. The CDR3 region has the DNA TGTGCCAGCAGATCCTCTAGCGGAACCAAAAACATTCAGTACTTC.

This chain uses TRBV28 with TRBJ2-5; D possibly corresponds to TRBD2 (6 bases). The CDR3 covers 15 residues. Trimming left V 5 bases short and J 3 bases short, with 16 bases between. Germline CDR1 MDHEN, CDR2 SYDVKM. The CDR3 nucleotides read TGTGCCAGCAGTGGGGGGACCCCAGGGAAAGAGACCCAGTACTTC. Its protein product is CASSGGTPGKETQYF.

This clone was seen a few times. CDR3 DNA: TGTGCCAGCAGCCAGGGTGGACAGGGGGATGAAAAACTGTTTTTT. This translates into CASSQGGQGDEKLFF. This chain links TRBV28 with TRBJ1-4; 10 bases fit TRBD1. The germline gives CDR1 MDHEN, CDR2 SYDVKM. J was trimmed by 6 bases and V by 6 bases; bases with no gene match: 7. The CDR3 loop spans 15 amino acids.

The chain joins TRBV7-2 to TRBJ1-1; D not resolved. Germline lookup yields CDR1 SGHTA and CDR2 FQGNSA. Trimming removed 0 bases at V and 1 base at J, with 3 bases between. The CDR3 consists of 13 residues. The CDR3 protein is CASSLAWNTEAFF. The DNA for the CDR3 is TGTGCCAGCAGCTTAGCGTGGAACACTGAAGCTTTCTTT.

The chain links TRBV11-1 to TRBJ2-7; tentatively, D is TRBD2 (5 bases). The V and J ends lost 5 bases and 0 bases respectively, with 17 bases between them. This CDR3 has 16 residues. Per germline, CDR1 SGHAT and CDR2 FQDESV (reference sequence). CDR3 sequence reads: CASSLVGWESSYEQYF. Written as DNA, the CDR3 is TGTGCCAGCAGCCTGGTTGGTTGGGAGAGCTCCTACGAGCAGTACTTC.

The V gene is TRBV28, the J gene TRBJ2-1; D is ambiguous. The CDR3 contains 15 residues. Germline V gene data show CDR1 as MDHEN and CDR2 as SYDVKM. V was trimmed by 5 bases and J by 3 bases, leaving 14 bases between them. The CDR3 DNA reads TGTGCCAGCAGTCCCCCGGCAAACAACTACAATGAGCAGTTCTTC. Amino acid sequence: CASSPPANNYNEQFF.

This chain links TRBV7-2 with TRBJ2-1; tentatively, D is TRBD1 or TRBD2 (8 bases each). The V end lost 5 bases, the J end lost 13 bases, and 24 bases lay between the germline ends. CDR3 length equals 15 residues. Germline V CDR1 and CDR2: SGHTA, FQGNSA. The CDR3 region has the DNA TGTGCCAGCAGCCCCGGACAGGGCTCCGGGAGGGACCAGTTCTTC. Its translation is CASSPGQGSGRDQFF.

The rearrangement links TRBV27 to TRBJ2-7; 7 bases line up with TRBD1. The CDR3 extends over 14 amino acids. Germline V lookup: CDR1 MNHEY, CDR2 SMNVEV (reference sequence). J lost 6 bases, V lost 6 bases, and 11 bases had no gene match. The CDR3 here is CASRVGTVGREQYF. The CDR3 nucleotides are TGTGCCAGCAGAGTGGGGACAGTGGGGCGCGAGCAGTACTTC.

This sequence joins TRBV7-8 and TRBJ2-1; TRBD1 matches 7 bases. CDR3 size: 16 residues. The V gene end was trimmed by 5 bases and the J gene end by 2 bases; junction bases not matched to a gene: 9. CDR1 SGHVS and CDR2 FQNEAQ come from the germline V gene. CDR3 region: CASSNTGAIAYNEQFF. CDR3 nucleotide sequence: TGTGCCAGCAGCAATACAGGGGCAATCGCCTACAATGAGCAGTTCTTC.